This TCR beta chain emerged from a study of cytomegalovirus exposure and HLA in healthy donors (dated by TCRdb to the late 2010s). At the level of the whole study: A later analysis indicated that the 95 to 150 validation repertoires were generated on the platform also employed for the roughly 730 repertoires of the first cohort. Along with the approximately 650-subject first cohort, a separate validation cohort of over 90 different subjects was used. To predict cytomegalovirus infection status, the study brought together high-throughput TCR immunosequencing, statistical association of individual TCRs with disease status, and machine learning. The study aimed to test whether cataloging public T cell receptors could reveal signatures of past pathogen exposure.

V sheds 4 bases and J sheds 1 base, leaving 13 bases between their ends. CDR1 is given as SGHDN and CDR2 as FVKESK, both from the germline V gene. Inclusive of the bounding cysteine and phenylalanine, the CDR3 is 15 residues long. Here the CDR3 DNA is all that survives: 45 bases in frame from base 1. The library was built by means of the immunoSEQ multiplex PCR assay. On the study's bioinformatics: A statistical classification framework was built for diagnosing cytomegalovirus status from the catalog of TCR beta chain sequences. This is the immuneACCESS table as TCRdb keeps it, with only in-frame sequences that have V and J called. A part of the clones is gone; compared with another copy, unresolved V genes explain less than half, and the rest is unexplained. D and trimming come from the DNA, and the V and J calls and clone size come from that table. Present in this sample are 150,000 to 180,000 clones, around 83% of which were seen just once. The top ten clones comprise around 2.1% of the sample.

As for this clone: This clone's antigen is unknown. No per-base quality is available; no much larger clone lies one base away.

What the work shows at the level of the full study, not this receptor alone: While some public TCRs were present in many individuals, most TCR sequences turned up only very rarely across donors. It was suggested by the authors that the approach could potentially be generalized to other disease states and immunological phenotypes. Cytomegalovirus status was reported to be diagnosed by the classifier with high specificity and sensitivity in both the original and validation cohorts. A total of some 180 TCR beta chains were listed by the study as associated with cytomegalovirus. In vitro tests confirmed that a few of the cytomegalovirus-associated TCR beta chains recognize cytomegalovirus antigens. The validation cohort had no HLA typing available for a later analysis, so co-occurrence within that cohort was assessed over all 130 or so repertoires. Subsequent analysis determined that TCRs grouped into clusters in the first cohort also showed a tendency toward co-occurrence across the roughly 120 validation repertoires, and approximately 94% of cluster scores exceeded 0.

Separate from the roughly 700-subject first cohort, the validation cohort of around 130 subjects was the group to which the donors belonged. This receptor was identified in a human donor in good health. The rearrangement joined TRBV14 to TRBJ1-1; a tentative D call is TRBD1 (6 bases match). The sample was PBMCs. The nucleotides read TGTGCCAGCAGCCGCGGACAGCTACAGAACACTGAAGCTTTCTTT. Its translation reads: CASSRGQLQNTEAFF.